This T cell receptor beta chain was found in a study of PD-1 blockade in classical Hodgkin lymphoma. Study-wide results and caveats: Baseline TCR diversity was reportedly lower in newly diagnosed patients than in healthy donors. It was reported as lower still in relapsed/refractory patients.

Profiling relied on immunoSEQ multiplex PCR, and the TCRdb table lists in-frame clones only, not all of them. The sample lists about 47,000 clones; approximately 91% were seen once. Details on this clone: What it binds is not known.

The CDR3 contains 16 residues. V trimming: 2 bases; J trimming: 2 bases; junction bases outside the gene matches: 6. Germline assignment: CDR1 SGHDT and CDR2 YYEEEE. Time point denoted: newly diagnosed, previously untreated cHL patient sample. The chain carries TRBV5-6 and TRBJ1-3; 8 bases are shared with TRBD1. The sample consisted of peripheral blood mononuclear cells (PBMCs). This receptor was identified in a human donor with classical Hodgkin lymphoma. The CDR3 sequence: CASSFGSTGAGNTIYF. CDR3 bases: TGTGCCAGCAGCTTCGGGTCGACAGGGGCTGGAAACACCATATATTTT.